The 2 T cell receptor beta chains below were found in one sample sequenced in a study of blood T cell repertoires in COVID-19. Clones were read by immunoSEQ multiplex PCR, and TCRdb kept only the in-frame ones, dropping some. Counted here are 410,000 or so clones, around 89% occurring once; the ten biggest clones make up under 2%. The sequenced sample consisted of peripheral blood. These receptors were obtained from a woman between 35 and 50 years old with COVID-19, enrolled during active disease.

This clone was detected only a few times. The CDR3: CASSTRSRGTGELFF. In DNA form, the CDR3 reads TGTGCCAGCAGCACAAGGTCGCGGGGCACCGGGGAGCTGTTTTTT. The V call is TRBV11-3, the J call TRBJ2-2, with TRBD2 as a possible D gene (6 bases). The V gene's germline CDR1 is SGHNT and CDR2 YENEEA. The CDR3 loop spans 15 amino acids. V gave up 5 bases and J gave up 4 bases, with 14 bases separating them.

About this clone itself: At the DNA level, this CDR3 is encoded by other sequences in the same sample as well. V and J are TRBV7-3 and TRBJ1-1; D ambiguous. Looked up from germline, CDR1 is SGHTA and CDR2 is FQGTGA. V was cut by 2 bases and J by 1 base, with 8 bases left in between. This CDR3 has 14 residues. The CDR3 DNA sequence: TGTGCCAGCAGCTTAGGCCGTGCGAACACTGAAGCTTTCTTT. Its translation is CASSLGRANTEAFF.